The 25 T cell receptor beta chains presented below share a single source sample, sequenced in a study of OX40 agonist ivuxolimab in advanced cancers. The data were produced by immunoSEQ multiplex PCR, yet TCRdb's version contains in-frame clones alone and is incomplete. The data contain around 95,000 clones, roughly 89% of them singletons. Sample: CD4+ or CD8+ T cells sorted from blood, taken in a trial of the OX40 agonist ivuxolimab. These receptors all stem from an adult with an advanced solid tumor such as melanoma, head and neck, liver or kidney cancer.

V gene TRBV11-2 combines with J gene TRBJ2-5, with D possibly matching TRBD1 (8 bases). This CDR3 contains 14 residues. CDR1 and CDR2 (germline): SGHAT, FQNNGV. V dropped 6 bases and J dropped 5 bases, with 16 bases sitting between them. In DNA, the CDR3 is TGTGCCAGCAGTTATGGACAGGGAGGGGAGACCCAGTACTTC. As protein: CASSYGQGGETQYF.

The V call is TRBV19, the J call TRBJ2-2; the match to TRBD1 covers 12 bases. Per the germline V gene, CDR1 is LNHDA and CDR2 is SQIVND (reference sequence). V lost 0 bases to trimming and J lost 5 bases; unmatched junction nucleotides: 7. CDR3 length: 18 residues. Written as DNA, the CDR3 is TGTGCCAGTAGTATAGATCTCGGGACAGGGGGCCTGACCGGGGAGCTGTTTTTT. As protein: CASSIDLGTGGLTGELFF.

The chain uses TRBV5-1 and TRBJ2-2; 8 positions agree with TRBD1. CDR1 and CDR2 from the germline V gene are SGHRS and YFSETQ. This CDR3 has 15 residues. Unmatched junction bases numbered 7, after V lost 2 bases and J lost 7 bases. The CDR3 bases are TGCGCCAGCAGCTTACGTGGACAGGGTGTCGGGGAGCTGTTTTTT. Translating gives CASSLRGQGVGELFF. The full variable domain, with the rest looked up from reference TRBV5-1 and TRBJ2-2, is KAGVTQTPRYLIKTRGQQVTLSCSPISGHRSVSWYQQTPGQGLQFLFEYFSETQRNKGNFPGRFSGRQFSNSRSEMNVSTLELGDSALYLCASSLRGQGVGELFFGEGSRLTVL.

The J gene is TRBJ1-5, the V gene TRBV28; D unresolved. This CDR3 contains 13 residues. The V end lost 3 bases, the J end lost 7 bases, and 10 bases lay between the germline ends. Per germline, CDR1 MDHEN and CDR2 SYDVKM. This chain's CDR3 is CASSFTNGQPQHF. Written as DNA, the CDR3 is TGTGCCAGCAGTTTTACAAACGGACAGCCCCAGCATTTT.

The chain couples TRBV5-8 to TRBJ2-3; TRBD2 matches at 13 bases. Per the germline V gene, CDR1 is SGHTS and CDR2 is YDEGEE. V trimming: 4 bases; J trimming: 4 bases; junction bases outside the gene matches: 6. This CDR3 is built from 16 residues. The CDR3 nucleotides read TGTGCCAGCAGCCAACTAGCGGGGGGGCCGTCAGATACGCAGTATTTT. This sequence encodes CASSQLAGGPSDTQYF.

This clone was observed a few times. The chain uses TRBV10-3 and TRBJ2-5; 16 bases match TRBD2. Trimming cost V 10 bases and J 2 bases; bases outside gene matches: 7. CDR3 length: 16 amino acids. Germline CDR1 is ENHRY and CDR2 is SYGVKD. This chain's CDR3 is CATGTSGRGKQETQYF. The CDR3 DNA reads as TGTGCCACCGGGACTAGCGGGAGGGGGAAGCAAGAGACCCAGTACTTC.

This clone was counted once. This chain uses TRBV4-2 with TRBJ2-1; 11 bases fit TRBD2. The CDR3 contains 16 residues. The trim removed 3 bases at V and 5 bases at J, leaving 6 bases unmatched. In germline, CDR1 is LGHNA, CDR2 YNFKEQ. CDR3: CASSQTIAGGNNEQFF. The CDR3 DNA is TGTGCCAGCAGCCAGACTATAGCGGGGGGGAACAATGAGCAGTTCTTC.

The chain has TRBV19 and TRBJ1-3; D gene uncertain. The CDR3 has 16 amino acids. CDR1 is LNHDA, CDR2 SQIVND, per germline (reference sequence). With 4 bases removed from V and 2 bases from J, the gap between germline ends came to 15 bases. The DNA of the CDR3 is TGTGCCAGTAGTACCCGCCGGGGTGAGGCTGGAAACACCATATATTTT. It encodes CASSTRRGEAGNTIYF.

The chain combines TRBV19 with TRBJ1-1; D gene unclear. Germline V gene data show CDR1 as LNHDA and CDR2 as SQIVND (reference sequence). This CDR3 comprises 15 residues. Trimming took 3 bases from V and 5 from J, leaving 16 bases between them. This CDR3 reads CASSILVALGTEAFF. The CDR3 coding sequence is TGTGCCAGTAGTATCTTGGTCGCATTAGGGACTGAAGCTTTCTTT.

CDR3 sequence (DNA): TGTGCCAGCAGCCCCTACCGGGGCGGTAGCAATCAGCCCCAGCATTTT. Its protein is CASSPYRGGSNQPQHF. The chain links TRBV7-4 to TRBJ1-5; D is possibly TRBD1 (5 bases). Germline V CDR1 and CDR2: SGHVT, SQSDAQ. The CDR3 covers 16 residues. V lost 5 bases and J 0 bases, leaving 14 bases between the germline ends. Filled out from reference TRBV7-4 and TRBJ1-5, the complete variable domain reads GAGVSQSPRYKVAKRGRDVALRCDSISGHVTLYWYRQTLGQGSEVLTYSQSDAQRDKSGRPSGRFSAERPERSVSTLKIQRTEQGDSAVYLCASSPYRGGSNQPQHFGDGTRLSIL.

This clone was seen only once. The gene calls are TRBV19 and TRBJ2-5, with TRBD1 matching over 12 bases. Germline assignment: CDR1 LNHDA and CDR2 SQIVND (reference sequence). This CDR3 is 15 amino acids long. With V trimmed by 5 bases and J by 5 bases, 6 bases remained unmatched. The CDR3 DNA is TGTGCCAGTAGTCGGGACAGGGGGCCGGGGGAGACCCAGTACTTC. This sequence encodes CASSRDRGPGETQYF.

The rearrangement joins TRBV5-1 to TRBJ1-3, with D unclear. The CDR3 loop spans 15 amino acids. V shed 0 bases and J shed 0 bases, with 7 bases lying between them. Germline V gene lookup returns CDR1 SGHRS and CDR2 YFSETQ. CDR3 loop: CASSLGQVSGNTIYF. In DNA, the CDR3 is TGCGCCAGCAGCTTGGGGCAGGTCTCTGGAAACACCATATATTTT.

The CDR3 sequence: CASSATHNSPLHF. CDR3 nucleotide sequence: TGTGCCAGCTCAGCCACACATAATTCACCCCTCCACTTT. The chain joins TRBV28 to TRBJ1-6, with D unclear. The germline V gene has CDR1 MDHEN and CDR2 SYDVKM. V was pared by 8 bases and J by 5 bases, with 10 bases between. This CDR3 contains 13 residues.

This clone showed up just once. The rearrangement joins TRBV5-1 to TRBJ2-1; no clear D gene. The germline gives CDR1 SGHRS, CDR2 YFSETQ. The CDR3 length is 14 residues. Trimming cost V 4 bases and J 1 base, with 9 bases left between them. CDR3 amino acids: CASSPGGSYNEQFF. The CDR3 DNA reads as TGCGCCAGCAGCCCCGGTGGATCCTACAATGAGCAGTTCTTC.

This clone was detected once. The CDR3 coding sequence is TGTGCCAGTAGTATATTAGACAGGGGTGATTCACCCCTCCACTTT. This gives the protein CASSILDRGDSPLHF. The chain uses TRBV19 and TRBJ1-6; the match to TRBD1 covers 8 bases. The CDR3 is made up of 15 amino acids. V lost 2 bases to trimming and J lost 8 bases; unmatched junction nucleotides: 5. Germline V CDR1 and CDR2: LNHDA, SQIVND (reference sequence).

This clone was counted only a few times. The chain employs TRBV6-5 and TRBJ1-1, with 9 bases matching TRBD1. Germline V gene sequence: CDR1 MNHEY, CDR2 SVGAGI. Trimming cost V 4 bases and J 1 base; bases outside gene matches: 4. This CDR3 has 15 residues. CDR3 DNA sequence: TGTGCCAGCAGTTCGACAGGGGGGCCGAACACTGAAGCTTTCTTT. Residues: CASSSTGGPNTEAFF.

CDR3 sequence reads: CASSPDTGALYEQYF. CDR3 nucleotide sequence: TGCGCCAGCAGCCCCGATACAGGGGCCCTCTACGAGCAGTACTTC. The rearrangement joins TRBV5-1 to TRBJ2-7; the match to TRBD1 covers 7 bases. V gave up 4 bases and J gave up 3 bases; unmatched junction bases: 10. The germline V gene encodes CDR1 SGHRS and CDR2 YFSETQ. CDR3 length: 15 residues.

This clone appeared once. The chain combines TRBV28 with TRBJ2-6; a possible D gene is TRBD1 (6 bases). Germline V lookup: CDR1 MDHEN, CDR2 SYDVKM. This CDR3 comprises 15 residues. V was cut by 5 bases and J by 0 bases, with 8 bases left in between. The CDR3 sequence is CASSEGGSGANVLTF. The DNA of the CDR3 is TGTGCCAGCAGTGAAGGGGGCTCTGGGGCCAACGTCCTGACTTTC.

V usage is TRBV19 and J usage is TRBJ2-7; 11 bases map to TRBD1. The CDR3 is made up of 14 amino acids. The V segment lost 5 bases and the J segment 2 bases; nucleotides outside the gene matches: 2. Germline loops: CDR1 LNHDA, CDR2 SQIVND (reference sequence). CDR3 protein: CASSWDRGAYEQYF. The DNA of the CDR3 is TGTGCCAGTAGTTGGGACAGGGGGGCCTACGAGCAGTACTTC. Complete variable domain (other parts from reference TRBV19 and TRBJ2-7): DGGITQSPKYLFRKEGQNVTLSCEQNLNHDAMYWYRQDPGQGLRLIYYSQIVNDFQKGDIAEGYSVSREKKESFPLTVTSAQKNPTAFYLCASSWDRGAYEQYFGPGTRLTVT.

This chain connects TRBV9 to TRBJ1-1, with 11 bases fitting TRBD1. There are 16 residues in the CDR3. The V gene end was trimmed by 2 bases and the J gene end by 5 bases; junction bases not matched to a gene: 8. Germline assignment: CDR1 SGDLS and CDR2 YYNGEE. CDR3 in amino acids: CASSVGTGTGGTEAFF. Written as DNA, the CDR3 is TGTGCCAGCAGCGTGGGGACCGGGACAGGGGGAACTGAAGCTTTCTTT. Together with reference TRBV9 and TRBJ1-1, the CDR3 gives the full variable domain: DSGVTQTPKHLITATGQRVTLRCSPRSGDLSVYWYQQSLDQGLQFLIQYYNGEERAKGNILERFSAQQFPDLHSELNLSSLELGDSALYFCASSVGTGTGGTEAFFGQGTRLTVV.

The chain employs TRBV7-8 and TRBJ1-1, with D unresolved. This CDR3 spans 13 amino acids. CDR1 SGHVS and CDR2 FQNEAQ come from the germline V gene. The ends were cut back, 5 bases at V and 0 bases at J, with 7 bases in the middle. This CDR3 is CASSPGLNTEAFF. The CDR3 nucleotides are TGTGCCAGCAGCCCCGGGTTGAACACTGAAGCTTTCTTT.

The chain uses TRBV9 and TRBJ2-1; 10 nucleotides align to TRBD2. V was clipped by 4 bases and J by 2 bases; unmatched bases: 6. CDR1 is SGDLS, CDR2 YYNGEE, per germline. CDR3 size: 16 residues. For the CDR3, the DNA is TGTGCCAGCAGCCCAAGAAGCGGGGGGGCCTACAATGAGCAGTTCTTC. Translated: CASSPRSGGAYNEQFF.

In this sample, this clone turned up once. The V call is TRBV9, the J call TRBJ2-1, with D possibly TRBD2 on 5 matching bases. The CDR3 sequence is 14 residues long. Trimming left V 0 bases short and J 9 bases short, with 13 bases between. From germline, CDR1 is SGDLS and CDR2 YYNGEE. This CDR3 reads CASSVGVGAGEQFF. The CDR3 DNA follows: TGTGCCAGCAGCGTAGGGGTGGGAGCTGGTGAGCAGTTCTTC.

The chain is built from TRBV27 and TRBJ2-7; 10 bases match TRBD2. Trimming removed 6 bases from V and 7 bases from J; junction bases left unmatched: 9. CDR1 and CDR2 (germline): MNHEY, SMNVEV (reference sequence). The CDR3 sequence is 14 residues long. CDR3 sequence reads: CASRRSGGAPEQYF. The CDR3 DNA reads TGTGCCAGCAGGAGAAGCGGGGGGGCGCCTGAGCAGTACTTC.

The rearrangement links TRBV21-1 to TRBJ2-6; the DNA was not compared with TRBD1, the D call given in the table. TRBV21-1 is reported as a pseudogene. This CDR3 contains 16 residues. Here the CDR3 reads CASTTFQGSGANVLTF. The DNA for the CDR3 is TGTGCCAGCACTACCTTCCAGGGCTCTGGGGCCAACGTCCTGACTTTC.